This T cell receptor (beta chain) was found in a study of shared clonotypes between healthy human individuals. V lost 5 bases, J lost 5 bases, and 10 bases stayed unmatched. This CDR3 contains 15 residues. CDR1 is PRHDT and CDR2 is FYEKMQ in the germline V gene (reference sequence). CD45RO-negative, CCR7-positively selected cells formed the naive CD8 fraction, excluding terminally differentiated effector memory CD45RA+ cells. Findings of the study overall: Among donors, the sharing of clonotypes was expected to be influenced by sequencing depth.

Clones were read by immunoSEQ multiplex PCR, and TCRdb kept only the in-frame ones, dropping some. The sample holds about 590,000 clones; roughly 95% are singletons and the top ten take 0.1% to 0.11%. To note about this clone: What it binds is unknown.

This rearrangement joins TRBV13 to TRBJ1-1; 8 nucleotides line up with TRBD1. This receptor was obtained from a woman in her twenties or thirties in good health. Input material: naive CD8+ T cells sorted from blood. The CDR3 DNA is TGTGCCAGCAGCACTCCGGACAGGGCGTGGACTGAAGCTTTCTTT. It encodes CASSTPDRAWTEAFF.